The next 3 T cell receptor beta chains were all read from a single sample in a study of T cell responses to AZD1222 COVID-19 vaccine. Sequenced by immunoSEQ multiplex PCR; TCRdb stores in-frame clones only, minus some. The sample carries some 120,000 clones, about 85% recorded once. Here the sequenced sample was peripheral blood, taken on day 0 of AZD1222 vaccination. All receptors come from an adult in good health.

The chain has TRBV10-3 and TRBJ1-4; TRBD1 matches at 7 bases. The V gene's germline CDR1 is ENHRY and CDR2 SYGVKD. The CDR3 has 12 amino acids. The junction had 3 bases not matched to a gene; V was cut back by 8 bases and J by 6 bases. The CDR3 loop is CAIGQGDEKLFF. The CDR3 coding sequence is TGTGCCATCGGCCAGGGGGATGAAAAACTGTTTTTT.

V gene TRBV4-3 combines with J gene TRBJ2-7, with TRBD2 matching 7 bases. CDR1 and CDR2 (germline): LGHNA, YSLEER. Trimming cost V 0 bases and J 5 bases; bases outside gene matches: 10. This CDR3 comprises 16 residues. The CDR3 loop reads CASSQDIAGARNEQYF. The CDR3 nucleotides are TGCGCCAGCAGCCAAGATATTGCGGGAGCCCGAAACGAGCAGTACTTC.

This clone turned up a few times. This chain uses TRBV30 with TRBJ1-5, with D tentatively TRBD1 (6 bases). CDR1 and CDR2 from the germline V gene are GTSNPN and SVGIG (reference sequence). This CDR3 comprises 13 residues. V lost 4 bases, J lost 6 bases, and 13 bases lay in between. The CDR3 DNA reads as TGTGCCTGGAACAGGGACGGGAGTCAGCCCCAGCATTTT. Translation gives CAWNRDGSQPQHF.